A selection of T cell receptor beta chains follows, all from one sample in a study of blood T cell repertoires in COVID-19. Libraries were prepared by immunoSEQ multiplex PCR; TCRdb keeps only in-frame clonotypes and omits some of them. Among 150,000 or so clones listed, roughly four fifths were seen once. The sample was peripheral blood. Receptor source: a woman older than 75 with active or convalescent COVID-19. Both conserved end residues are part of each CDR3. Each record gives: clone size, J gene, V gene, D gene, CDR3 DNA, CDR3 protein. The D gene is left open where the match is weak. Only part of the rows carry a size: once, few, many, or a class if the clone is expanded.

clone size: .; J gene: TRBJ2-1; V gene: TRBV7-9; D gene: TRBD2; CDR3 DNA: TGTGCCAGCAGCTCCACCTTGGGGGGGTCTTATGACAATGAGCAGTTCTTC; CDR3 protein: CASSSTLGGSYDNEQFF
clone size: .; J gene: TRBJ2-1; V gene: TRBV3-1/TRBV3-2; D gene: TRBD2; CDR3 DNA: TGTGCCAGCAGCCAAGATCGTCTAGCGGGGGGGGTCGATGAGCAGTTCTTC; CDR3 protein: CASSQDRLAGGVDEQFF
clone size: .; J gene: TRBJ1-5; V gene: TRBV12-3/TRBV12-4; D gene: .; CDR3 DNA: TGTGCCAGCGGTACGAGGGTGGATCAGCCCCAGCATTTT; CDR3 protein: CASGTRVDQPQHF
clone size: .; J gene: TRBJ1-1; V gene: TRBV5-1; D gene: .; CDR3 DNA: TGCGCCAGCAGCTTGGGAAGAACTATGAACACTGAAGCTTTCTTT; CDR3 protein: CASSLGRTMNTEAFF
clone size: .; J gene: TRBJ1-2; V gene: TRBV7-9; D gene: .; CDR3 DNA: TGTGCCAGCAGCTCTTACCTATATGGCTACACCTTC; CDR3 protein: CASSSYLYGYTF
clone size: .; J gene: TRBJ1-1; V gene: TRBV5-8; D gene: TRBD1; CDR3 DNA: TGTGCCAGCCGTGAATATCGCGTGAGGACAGGGGAAACTGAAGCTTTCTTT; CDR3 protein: CASREYRVRTGETEAFF
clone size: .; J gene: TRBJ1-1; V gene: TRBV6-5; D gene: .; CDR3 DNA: TGTGCCAGCAGTCGACCTACGCGGACTGAAGCTTTCTTT; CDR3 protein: CASSRPTRTEAFF
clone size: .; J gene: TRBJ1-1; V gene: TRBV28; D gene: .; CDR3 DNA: TGTGCCAGCAGTTCCCGGGACATCCTTCCAAGGAACACTGAAGCTTTCTTT; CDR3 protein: CASSSRDILPRNTEAFF
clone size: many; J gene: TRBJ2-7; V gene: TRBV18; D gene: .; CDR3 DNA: TGTGCCAGCTCACAGACCGGGGTTCACCTCCACGAGCAGTACTTC; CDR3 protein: CASSQTGVHLHEQYF
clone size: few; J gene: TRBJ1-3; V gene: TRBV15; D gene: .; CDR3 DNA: TGTGCCACCAGCAGAGATTTAGTCTCTGGAAACACCATATATTTT; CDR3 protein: CATSRDLVSGNTIYF
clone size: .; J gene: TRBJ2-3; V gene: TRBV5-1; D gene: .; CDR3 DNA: TGCGCCAGCAGCTTCGCCCTAGGGGGACGTACAGATACGCAGTATTTT; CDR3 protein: CASSFALGGRTDTQYF
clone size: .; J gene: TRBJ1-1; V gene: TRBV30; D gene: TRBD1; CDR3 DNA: TGTGCCTGGGTAGACAGGGCCAGTGTCACTTTCTTT; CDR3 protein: CAWVDRASVTFF
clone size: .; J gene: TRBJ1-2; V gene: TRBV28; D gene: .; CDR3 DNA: TGTGCCAGCAGTTTACAGGGTCCTAGCTACACCTTC; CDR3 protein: CASSLQGPSYTF
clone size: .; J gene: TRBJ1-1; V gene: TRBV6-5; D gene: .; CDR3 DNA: TGTGCCAGCAGTTACTCGCGGGCTATGAACACTGAAGCTTTCTTT; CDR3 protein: CASSYSRAMNTEAFF
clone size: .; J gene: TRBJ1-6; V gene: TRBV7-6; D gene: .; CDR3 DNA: TGTGCCAGCAGCCCCACTGGTTCCTATAATTCACCCCTCCACTTT; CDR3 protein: CASSPTGSYNSPLHF
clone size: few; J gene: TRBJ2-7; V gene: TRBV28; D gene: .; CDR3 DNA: TGTGCCAGCAGTTCCACAACAGGGCACTCCTACGAGCAGTACTTC; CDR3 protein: CASSSTTGHSYEQYF
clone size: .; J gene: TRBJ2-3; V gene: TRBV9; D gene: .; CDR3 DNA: TGTGCCAGCAGCGCTTACCATAGCGGCACAGATACGCAGTATTTT; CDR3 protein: CASSAYHSGTDTQYF
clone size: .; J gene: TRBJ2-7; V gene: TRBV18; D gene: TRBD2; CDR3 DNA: TGTGCCAGCTCACCACCGAGCGGGGGCGCCGAGCAGTACTTC; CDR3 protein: CASSPPSGGAEQYF
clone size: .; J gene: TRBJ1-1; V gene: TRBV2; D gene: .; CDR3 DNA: TGTGCCAGCAGGTATAGGACAGAGAACACTGAAGCTTTCTTT; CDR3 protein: CASRYRTENTEAFF
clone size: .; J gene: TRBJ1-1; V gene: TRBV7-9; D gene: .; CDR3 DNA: TGTGCCAGCAGCCCGGGATGGGAGGGAGCTGAAGCTTTCTTT; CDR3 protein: CASSPGWEGAEAFF
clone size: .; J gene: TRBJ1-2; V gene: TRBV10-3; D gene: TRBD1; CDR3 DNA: TGTGCCATCAACCCTGGACAGGGGCGGATCTATGGCTACACCTTC; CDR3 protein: CAINPGQGRIYGYTF
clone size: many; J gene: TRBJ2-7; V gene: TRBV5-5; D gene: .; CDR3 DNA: TGTGCCAGCAGCTTTTACCGGGATCACGAACCTTACGAGCAGTACTTC; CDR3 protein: CASSFYRDHEPYEQYF
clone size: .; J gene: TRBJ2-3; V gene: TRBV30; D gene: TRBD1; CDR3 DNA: TGTGCCGGAATGGGGACAGAAGCAGATACGCAGTATTTT; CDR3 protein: CAGMGTEADTQYF
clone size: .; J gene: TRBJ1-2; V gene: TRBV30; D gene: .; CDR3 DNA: TGTGCCTGCCTCCGGGGGGCTAGTGGCTACACCTTC; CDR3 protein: CACLRGASGYTF
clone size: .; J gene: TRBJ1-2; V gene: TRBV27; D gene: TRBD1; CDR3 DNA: TGTGCCAGCAGCCACCCCCCCGGCCGGGACAGAGCTAACTATGGCTACACCTTC; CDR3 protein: CASSHPPGRDRANYGYTF
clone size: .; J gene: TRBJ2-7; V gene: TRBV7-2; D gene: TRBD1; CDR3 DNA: TGTGCCAGCAGCACTCCCGGGACAGGGATCTACGAGCAGTACTTC; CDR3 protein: CASSTPGTGIYEQYF